Listed here are 8 T cell receptor beta chains from one sample, sequenced in a study of T cells in localized non-small cell lung cancer. Only in-frame clones appear in the TCRdb table, and some are missing; sequencing was by immunoSEQ multiplex PCR. Among approximately 16,000 clones listed, 75% to 90% were seen once. Sequencing used peripheral blood, obtained before any cancer treatment. These receptors all come from a woman between 40 and 69 years old with stage I lung adenocarcinoma.

The chain combines TRBV27 with TRBJ1-5, with 8 bases matching TRBD1. The CDR3 extends over 16 amino acids. With V trimmed by 6 bases and J by 3 bases, 10 bases remained unmatched. Germline CDR1 is MNHEY and CDR2 is SMNVEV (reference sequence). CDR3 sequence: CASRPNRGSFNQPQHF. Here the CDR3 DNA reads TGTGCCAGCAGGCCAAACAGGGGGAGCTTCAATCAGCCCCAGCATTTT.

This clone was seen once. The rearrangement links TRBV4-3 to TRBJ1-6; D is ambiguous. Germline CDR1 LGHNA, CDR2 YSLEER. The CDR3 runs to 17 residues. The V gene lost 0 bases and the J gene lost 0 bases, with 9 bases spanning the gap. The CDR3 nucleotides read TGCGCCAGCAGCCAAGATTTTCGGGGCTCCTATAATTCACCCCTCCACTTT. It translates to CASSQDFRGSYNSPLHF.

The J gene is TRBJ1-4, the V gene TRBV29-1; no clear D. CDR1 is SQVTM and CDR2 is ANQGSEA in the germline V gene. The CDR3 totals 15 residues. Trimming removed 1 base at V and 3 bases at J, with 12 bases between. The CDR3 bases are TGCAGCGTTGAAGTGGAGCGGACTGCTAATGAAAAACTGTTTTTT. Protein: CSVEVERTANEKLFF.

The genes are TRBV19 and TRBJ2-7; 9 bases are shared with TRBD2. There are 14 residues in the CDR3. Germline V gene sequence: CDR1 LNHDA, CDR2 SQIVND (reference sequence). With 3 bases clipped from V and 6 bases from J, the junction kept 6 bases outside the gene matches. The CDR3 is CASSIKRGASEQYF. CDR3 nucleotides: TGTGCCAGTAGTATCAAGCGGGGGGCCAGCGAGCAGTACTTC. Variable domain in full (rest from reference TRBV19 and TRBJ2-7): DGGITQSPKYLFRKEGQNVTLSCEQNLNHDAMYWYRQDPGQGLRLIYYSQIVNDFQKGDIAEGYSVSREKKESFPLTVTSAQKNPTAFYLCASSIKRGASEQYFGPGTRLTVT.

This chain links TRBV6-4 with TRBJ2-3, with D unresolved. CDR3 size: 13 residues. Germline lookup yields CDR1 MRHNA and CDR2 SNTAGT. The V gene lost 3 bases and the J gene lost 3 bases, with 7 bases spanning the gap. CDR3 loop: CASSEAETDTQYF. In DNA, the CDR3 is TGTGCCAGCAGTGAGGCCGAGACAGATACGCAGTATTTT.

This CDR3 is CASSQDRAWGSGYTF. CDR3 bases: TGTGCCAGCAGCCAAGATCGGGCCTGGGGGTCTGGCTACACCTTC. The chain joins TRBV14 to TRBJ1-2; tentatively, D is TRBD1 (5 bases). This CDR3 spans 15 amino acids. Germline loops: CDR1 SGHDN, CDR2 FVKESK. V was cut by 0 bases and J by 7 bases, with 15 bases left in between. Full variable domain (missing parts from reference TRBV14 and TRBJ1-2): EAGVTQFPSHSVIEKGQTVTLRCDPISGHDNLYWYRRVMGKEIKFLLHFVKESKQDESGMPNNRFLAERTGGTYSTLKVQPAELEDSGVYFCASSQDRAWGSGYTFGSGTRLTVV.

V is TRBV12-1 and J is TRBJ1-6; whether TRBD1, the table's D call, matches the DNA was not checked. TRBV12-1 is marked as a pseudogene. The CDR3 has 17 residues. The CDR3 region has the DNA TGTGCCAGCAGCTTAGAATACGGGACAGGGGAGAGATCACCCCTCCACTTT. Its protein is CASSLEYGTGERSPLHF.

The V and J genes are TRBV5-1 and TRBJ2-5; TRBD2 is a possible D gene (5 bases). Germline V gives CDR1 SGHRS, CDR2 YFSETQ. The V and J ends lost 3 bases and 1 base respectively, with 13 bases between them. The CDR3 extends over 15 amino acids. The CDR3 DNA reads TGCGCCAGCAGCTCCCCCCAAGGGAGCCAAGAGACCCAGTACTTC. Translating gives CASSSPQGSQETQYF.